A single sample gave rise to the 27 T cell receptor beta chains below, sequenced in a study of blood T cell repertoires in COVID-19. The table came from immunoSEQ multiplex PCR; TCRdb's copy has only in-frame clones and leaves some out. The repertoire includes under 150,000 clones, more than 80% of them detected once, and approximately 2.8% sits in the top ten. Sequenced: peripheral blood. The source is a woman aged 55 to 70 with active COVID-19.

The rearrangement uses TRBV7-2 and TRBJ2-7; perhaps TRBD2 as D (5 bases). This CDR3 is 15 amino acids long. Germline V gene lookup returns CDR1 SGHTA and CDR2 FQGNSA. Trimming took 4 bases from V and 2 from J, leaving 15 bases between them. The CDR3 sequence is CASSWRAAAPYEQYF. In DNA form, the CDR3 reads TGTGCCAGCAGCTGGCGGGCGGCCGCCCCCTACGAGCAGTACTTC.

The chain links TRBV9 to TRBJ2-7; possible D gene TRBD2, 5 bases. Trimming pared 0 bases from V and 6 bases from J, leaving 10 bases between. The CDR3 extends over 13 amino acids. Germline CDR1 SGDLS, CDR2 YYNGEE. The CDR3 region is CASSVDEGSEQYF. Here the CDR3 DNA reads TGTGCCAGCAGCGTAGACGAGGGTTCCGAGCAGTACTTC.

The chain joins TRBV18 to TRBJ2-1; 11 nucleotides line up with TRBD2. Germline loops: CDR1 KGHSH, CDR2 LQKENI. Trimming cost V 2 bases and J 8 bases; bases outside gene matches: 8. The CDR3 loop spans 16 amino acids. CDR3 nucleotides: TGTGCCAGCTCACCAGGAGGAACTAGCGGGAGTCATGAGCAGTTCTTC. It specifies CASSPGGTSGSHEQFF.

This clone was seen a single time. The rearrangement joins TRBV28 to TRBJ1-1; 8 nucleotides align to TRBD1. V shed 8 bases, J shed 4 bases, and the junction held 9 bases outside the gene matches. This CDR3 is built from 14 residues. Germline V gene sequence: CDR1 MDHEN, CDR2 SYDVKM. The CDR3 DNA follows: TGTGCCAGCTCCCTGGGGACAGGCCCCACTGAAGCTTTCTTT. Translated, it gives CASSLGTGPTEAFF. The complete variable domain, with remaining parts taken from reference TRBV28 and TRBJ1-1, reads DVKVTQSSRYLVKRTGEKVFLECVQDMDHENMFWYRQDPGLGLRLIYFSYDVKMKEKGDIPEGYSVSREKKERFSLILESASTNQTSMYLCASSLGTGPTEAFFGQGTRLTVV.

V usage is TRBV2 and J usage is TRBJ2-7; TRBD1 agrees at 8 bases. CDR1 and CDR2 (germline): SNHLY, FYNNEI. The CDR3 covers 18 residues. With 5 bases clipped from V and 0 bases from J, the junction kept 15 bases outside the gene matches. DNA for the CDR3: TGTGCCAGCAGTCGGACAGGGCCCAAGACTAGACTCTCCTACGAGCAGTACTTC. Amino acids: CASSRTGPKTRLSYEQYF.

The rearrangement links TRBV15 to TRBJ1-2; D call uncertain. Germline CDR1 is LNHNV and CDR2 is YYDKDF (reference sequence). The CDR3 spans 15 residues. V was cut by 5 bases and J by 5 bases, with 18 bases left in between. As DNA, the CDR3 is TGTGCCACCAGCGGAAAGACGTCGGCGGGATATGGCTACACCTTC. Translating gives CATSGKTSAGYGYTF.

V is TRBV7-6 and J is TRBJ2-7; 8 nucleotides agree with TRBD1. The CDR3 loop spans 16 amino acids. CDR1 and CDR2 from the germline V gene are SGHVS and FNYEAQ. V lost 2 bases to trimming and J lost 0 bases; unmatched junction nucleotides: 6. CDR3 bases: TGTGCCAGCAGCTTACTACAGGGGGATAGCTCCTACGAGCAGTACTTC. Translating gives CASSLLQGDSSYEQYF.

CDR3 in DNA: TGTGCCAGCAGCTTCCCCCGGGCAGATACGCAGTATTTT. This codes for CASSFPRADTQYF. The genes are TRBV5-5 and TRBJ2-3; no firm D call. Germline V CDR1 and CDR2: SGHKS, YYEKEE (reference sequence). The CDR3 sequence is 13 residues long. V was trimmed by 2 bases and J by 4 bases, leaving 8 bases between them.

The CDR3 here is CASSRLGDRATDTQYF. The CDR3 DNA follows: TGTGCCAGCAGCCGGTTAGGGGACAGGGCTACAGATACGCAGTATTTT. The chain couples TRBV5-6 to TRBJ2-3, with 9 nucleotides matching TRBD1. The CDR3 totals 16 residues. The trim removed 4 bases at V and 3 bases at J, leaving 9 bases unmatched. Germline CDR1 SGHDT, CDR2 YYEEEE.

V and J are TRBV14 and TRBJ1-1; D remains unclear. There are 13 residues in the CDR3. Germline V gene sequence: CDR1 SGHDN, CDR2 FVKESK. V was trimmed by 0 bases and J by 2 bases, leaving 4 bases between them. The CDR3 here is CASSQELNTEAFF. The CDR3 bases are TGTGCCAGCAGCCAAGAACTAAACACTGAAGCTTTCTTT. The full variable domain, its missing parts supplied by reference TRBV14 and TRBJ1-1, is EAGVTQFPSHSVIEKGQTVTLRCDPISGHDNLYWYRRVMGKEIKFLLHFVKESKQDESGMPNNRFLAERTGGTYSTLKVQPAELEDSGVYFCASSQELNTEAFFGQGTRLTVV.

J is TRBJ2-1 and V is TRBV9, with D perhaps matching TRBD1 (6 bases). This CDR3 has 16 residues. Per germline, CDR1 SGDLS and CDR2 YYNGEE. Trimming left V 7 bases short and J 0 bases short, with 17 bases between. CDR3 amino acids: CASSRPGASSYNEQFF. The CDR3 DNA reads as TGTGCCAGCTCGCGGCCAGGGGCAAGCTCCTACAATGAGCAGTTCTTC.

This sequence joins TRBV10-3 and TRBJ2-5; 12 nucleotides align to TRBD2. The CDR3 is 16 residues long. Looked up from germline, CDR1 is ENHRY and CDR2 is SYGVKD. J gave up 4 bases and V 0 bases, and 3 bases lay outside the gene matches. Here the CDR3 reads CAISESILAGGETQYF. The DNA of the CDR3 is TGTGCCATCAGTGAGTCGATACTAGCGGGAGGAGAGACCCAGTACTTC.

This clone was picked up one time. CDR3 amino acids: CASSLEGLSTDTQYF. For the CDR3, the DNA is TGTGCCAGCAGCTTAGAGGGACTCTCCACAGATACGCAGTATTTT. The chain is built from TRBV7-9 and TRBJ2-3, with D possibly TRBD2 on 6 matching bases. Germline V lookup: CDR1 SEHNR, CDR2 FQNEAQ (reference sequence). This CDR3 spans 15 amino acids. The V end lost 1 base, the J end lost 2 bases, and 10 bases lay between the germline ends.

This chain connects TRBV13 to TRBJ2-1, with 8 positions matching TRBD1. The germline V gene encodes CDR1 PRHDT and CDR2 FYEKMQ (reference sequence). CDR3 size: 14 residues. V was clipped by 2 bases and J by 10 bases; unmatched bases: 7. Written as DNA, the CDR3 is TGTGCCAGCAGCTTAAGGCAGGGGGCTGAGGAGCAGTTCTTC. Translated: CASSLRQGAEEQFF.

V usage is TRBV28 and J usage is TRBJ2-7, with 9 bases lining up with TRBD1. Germline loops: CDR1 MDHEN, CDR2 SYDVKM. Trimming at V came to 8 bases and at J to 2 bases, leaving 4 bases not matched to a gene. This CDR3 region has 13 residues. Here the CDR3 DNA reads TGTGCCAGCGGGACAGGGTTAGCCTACGAGCAGTACTTC. Its protein is CASGTGLAYEQYF.

The chain employs TRBV30 and TRBJ2-1, with TRBD2 as a possible D gene (5 bases). Germline V gene data show CDR1 as GTSNPN and CDR2 as SVGIG (reference sequence). The CDR3 consists of 14 residues. This CDR3 is CASPRGWEYNEQFF. CDR3 nucleotides: TGTGCTTCCCCACGGGGTTGGGAATACAATGAGCAGTTCTTC.

The rearrangement joins TRBV19 to TRBJ1-5; maybe TRBD1 (6 bases). Germline CDR1 LNHDA, CDR2 SQIVND (reference sequence). This CDR3 is built from 16 residues. Trimming removed 7 bases at V and 7 bases at J, with 23 bases between. This CDR3 is CASTPRTVLSLQPQHF. CDR3 nucleotide sequence: TGTGCCAGTACCCCGCGGACAGTTCTTTCACTCCAGCCCCAGCATTTT.

This clone showed up just once. The chain is built from TRBV7-9 and TRBJ2-2; 10 positions agree with TRBD2. This CDR3 contains 15 residues. CDR1 and CDR2 from the germline V gene are SEHNR and FQNEAQ (reference sequence). Trimming at V came to 1 base and at J to 4 bases, leaving 0 bases not matched to a gene. Here the CDR3 DNA reads TGTGCCAGCAGCTTAGGGACTAGCGGCACCGGGGAGCTGTTTTTT. Its protein is CASSLGTSGTGELFF.

The count of this clone is one. This sequence joins TRBV15 and TRBJ2-3; 7 nucleotides match TRBD1. This CDR3 contains 15 residues. Trimming removed 6 bases from V and 3 bases from J; junction bases left unmatched: 9. The V gene's germline CDR1 is LNHNV and CDR2 YYDKDF (reference sequence). The CDR3 here is CATRKRDRETDTQYF. The CDR3 DNA is TGTGCCACCAGAAAAAGGGACAGAGAAACAGATACGCAGTATTTT.

J is TRBJ1-2 and V is TRBV7-2; D may be TRBD1 (5 bases). From germline, CDR1 is SGHTA and CDR2 FQGNSA. This CDR3 comprises 15 residues. V was pared by 1 base and J by 8 bases, with 17 bases between. The CDR3 nucleotides are TGTGCCAGCAGCTTAGATTCTTCAGGGTACGACGGCTACACCTTC. This gives the protein CASSLDSSGYDGYTF.

The chain joins TRBV5-6 to TRBJ2-7; 10 bases are shared with TRBD2. After removal of 0 bases from V and 1 base from J, the junction contained 4 bases not matched to a gene. The germline V gene encodes CDR1 SGHDT and CDR2 YYEEEE. The CDR3 loop spans 16 amino acids. The CDR3 here is CASSLGVAGGSYEQYF. In DNA, the CDR3 is TGTGCCAGCAGCTTGGGGGTAGCGGGAGGTTCCTACGAGCAGTACTTC. The whole variable domain, filled in from reference TRBV5-6 and TRBJ2-7, reads DAGVTQSPTHLIKTRGQQVTLRCSPKSGHDTVSWYQQALGQGPQFIFQYYEEEERQRGNFPDRFSGHQFPNYSSELNVNALLLGDSALYLCASSLGVAGGSYEQYFGPGTRLTVT.

CDR3 sequence (DNA): TGCGCCAGCAGCTTGATCCGGGGGAACACCGGGGAGCTGTTTTTT. This gives the protein CASSLIRGNTGELFF. The V and J genes are TRBV5-1 and TRBJ2-2, with D possibly being TRBD2 (5 bases). Germline CDR1 and CDR2: SGHRS and YFSETQ. Trimming stripped 1 base from V and 1 base from J, with 8 bases between. The CDR3 sequence is 15 residues long.

This clone was picked up one time. The rearrangement joins TRBV19 to TRBJ2-5; perhaps TRBD2 as D (6 bases). The germline V gene encodes CDR1 LNHDA and CDR2 SQIVND (reference sequence). Trimming removed 3 bases from V and 3 bases from J, with 11 bases in between. This CDR3 comprises 14 residues. The chain's CDR3 is CASSIGTLKETQYF. DNA of the CDR3: TGTGCCAGTAGTATCGGGACTTTGAAAGAGACCCAGTACTTC.

The chain uses TRBV9 and TRBJ2-2, with 8 bases lining up with TRBD2. The trim removed 0 bases at V and 5 bases at J, leaving 12 bases unmatched. Germline lookup yields CDR1 SGDLS and CDR2 YYNGEE. The CDR3 runs 18 residues. The CDR3, as DNA: TGTGCCAGCAGCGTAGCCTTCGGGGCGGGAGGTTCTACCGGGGAGCTGTTTTTT. Translating gives CASSVAFGAGGSTGELFF.

The V call is TRBV6-5, the J call TRBJ1-4; unclear D gene. Trimming left V 7 bases short and J 7 bases short, with 13 bases between. Per germline, CDR1 MNHEY and CDR2 SVGAGI. The CDR3 is 13 amino acids. Here the CDR3 reads CASTRSPSEKLFF. In DNA, the CDR3 is TGTGCCAGCACCAGGTCTCCGAGTGAAAAACTGTTTTTT.

The CDR3 DNA is TGTGCCAGCAGCTTAAGGGTGGGGCATGGCTACACCTTC. Protein: CASSLRVGHGYTF. The chain couples TRBV7-8 to TRBJ1-2; tentative D call: TRBD1 (5 bases). The V and J ends lost 2 bases and 6 bases respectively, with 10 bases between them. The CDR3 runs 13 residues. The germline V gene encodes CDR1 SGHVS and CDR2 FQNEAQ.

The CDR3 loop reads CASPTGTAYSNQPQHF. Here the CDR3 DNA reads TGCGCCAGTCCCACAGGCACAGCGTATAGCAATCAGCCCCAGCATTTT. This chain joins TRBV5-1 and TRBJ1-5; maybe TRBD1 (5 bases). Germline V lookup: CDR1 SGHRS, CDR2 YFSETQ. Trimming left V 8 bases short and J 0 bases short, with 18 bases between. The CDR3 loop spans 16 amino acids. The variable domain in full, completed from reference TRBV5-1 and TRBJ1-5, reads KAGVTQTPRYLIKTRGQQVTLSCSPISGHRSVSWYQQTPGQGLQFLFEYFSETQRNKGNFPGRFSGRQFSNSRSEMNVSTLELGDSALYLCASPTGTAYSNQPQHFGDGTRLSIL.